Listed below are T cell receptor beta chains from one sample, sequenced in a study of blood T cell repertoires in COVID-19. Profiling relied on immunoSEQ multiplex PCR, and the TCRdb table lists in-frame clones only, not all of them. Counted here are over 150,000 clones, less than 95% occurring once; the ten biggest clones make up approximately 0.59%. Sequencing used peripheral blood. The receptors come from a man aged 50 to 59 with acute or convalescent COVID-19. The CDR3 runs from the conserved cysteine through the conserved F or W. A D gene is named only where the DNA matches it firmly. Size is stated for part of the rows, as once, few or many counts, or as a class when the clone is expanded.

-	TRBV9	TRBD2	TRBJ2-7	TGTGCCAGCAGCGTGAGCGGGGGGCTCGAGCAGTACTTC	CASSVSGGLEQYF
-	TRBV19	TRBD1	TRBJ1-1	TGTGCCAGTAGTATAACCGGGACAGGGGGTACTGAAGCTTTCTTT	CASSITGTGGTEAFF
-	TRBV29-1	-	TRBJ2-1	TGCAGCGGTGGCCTAGCGACGGCGGGGAATGAGCAGTTCTTC	CSGGLATAGNEQFF
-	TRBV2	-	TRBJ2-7	TGTGCCAGCAGAATAGCATCTTCCAGTCACGAGCAGTACTTC	CASRIASSSHEQYF
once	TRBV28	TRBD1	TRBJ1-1	TGTGCCAGCAGCTCCGGACAGGGGGCTGAAGCTTTCTTT	CASSSGQGAEAFF
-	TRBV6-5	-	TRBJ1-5	TGTGCCAGCAGTTACCGACAGGTGAAGCCTGATCAGCCCCAGCATTTT	CASSYRQVKPDQPQHF
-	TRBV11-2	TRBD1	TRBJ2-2	TGTGCCAGCAGCAATTGGACAGGGGCCGGGGAGCTGTTTTTT	CASSNWTGAGELFF
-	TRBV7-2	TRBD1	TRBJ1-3	TGTGCCAGCAGCCCACGGAAGACAGGGACGGGAAACACCATATATTTT	CASSPRKTGTGNTIYF
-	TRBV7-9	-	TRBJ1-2	TGTGCCAGCAGCCCTTCGAGGGTCGGATATGGCTACACCTTC	CASSPSRVGYGYTF
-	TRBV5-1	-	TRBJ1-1	TGCGCCAGCAGCTTGGGGTGGACGGAAGGAGGGGAAGCTTTCTTT	CASSLGWTEGGEAFF
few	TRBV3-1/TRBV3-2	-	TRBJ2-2	TGTGCCACCAAACAGGTCCGGGAGCTGTTTTTT	CATKQVRELFF
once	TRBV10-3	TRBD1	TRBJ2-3	TGTGCCATCATGAAGGTACAGGGGGCCGGGGTTAATAGCACAGATACGCAGTATTTT	CAIMKVQGAGVNSTDTQYF
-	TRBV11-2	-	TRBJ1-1	TGTGCCAGCAGCTCATGGGCGGGTAACACTGAAGCTTTCTTT	CASSSWAGNTEAFF
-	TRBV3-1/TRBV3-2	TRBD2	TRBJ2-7	TGTGCCAGCAGCCTGGCGGGAGGTAGCTACGAGCAGTACTTC	CASSLAGGSYEQYF
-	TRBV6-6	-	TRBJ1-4	TGTGCCAGCAGCCCCGGGACAACTAATGAAAAACTGTTTTTT	CASSPGTTNEKLFF
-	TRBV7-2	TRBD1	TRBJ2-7	TGTGCCAGCAGCATAATTCCACAGGGGCTGGCGGTCTCCTACGAGCAGTACTTC	CASSIIPQGLAVSYEQYF
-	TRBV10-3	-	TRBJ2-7	TGTGCCATCAGTGAGGACACTCGCCGGTACGAGCAGTACTTC	CAISEDTRRYEQYF
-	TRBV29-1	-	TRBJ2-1	TGCAGCGTTGCACGCGGGGTTTACAATGAGCAGTTCTTC	CSVARGVYNEQFF
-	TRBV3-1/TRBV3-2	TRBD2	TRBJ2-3	TGTGCCAGCAGCCCAACAGCGGGGGCAGATACGCAGTATTTT	CASSPTAGADTQYF
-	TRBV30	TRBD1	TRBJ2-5	TGTGCCTGGAGTTGGGACAGGGGGCAAGAGACCCAGTACTTC	CAWSWDRGQETQYF
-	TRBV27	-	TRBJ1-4	TGTGCCAGCAGTTCTGTAGCCCCTAATGAAAAACTGTTTTTT	CASSSVAPNEKLFF
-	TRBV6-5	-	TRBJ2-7	TGTGCCAGCAGGCCGGGTTCTCCTCCCGGCGAGCAGTACTTC	CASRPGSPPGEQYF
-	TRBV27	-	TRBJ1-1	TGTGCCAGCAGTTTGAGACAGATAAACACTGAAGCTTTCTTT	CASSLRQINTEAFF
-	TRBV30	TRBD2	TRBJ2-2	TGTGCCTGGACGGGAGGGTCTAGCCACACCGGGGAGCTGTTTTTT	CAWTGGSSHTGELFF
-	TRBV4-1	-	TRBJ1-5	TGCGCCAGCAGCCCAGGACAGTACAATCAGCCCCAGCATTTT	CASSPGQYNQPQHF
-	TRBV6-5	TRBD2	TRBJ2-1	TGTGCCAGCAGTCGACTAGCAAATGAGCAGTTCTTC	CASSRLANEQFF
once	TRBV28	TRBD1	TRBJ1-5	TGTGCCAGCAGTTCAGGACAGGGTAATCAGCCCCAGCATTTT	CASSSGQGNQPQHF
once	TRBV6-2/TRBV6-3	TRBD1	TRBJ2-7	TGTGCCAGCAGTTACGAGGACAGGGCTGCCTACGAGCAGTACTTC	CASSYEDRAAYEQYF
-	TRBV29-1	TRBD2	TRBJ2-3	TGCAGCGTTGAAGATCCCGCCGGGAGGACAGATACGCAGTATTTT	CSVEDPAGRTDTQYF
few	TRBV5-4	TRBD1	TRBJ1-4	TGTGCCACAAACAGGGGGCATGATGAAAAACTGTTTTTT	CATNRGHDEKLFF
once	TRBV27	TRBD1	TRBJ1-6	TGTGCCAGCAGTTACTACAGGGGTGAAGGGGGTAATTCACCCCTCCACTTT	CASSYYRGEGGNSPLHF
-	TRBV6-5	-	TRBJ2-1	TGTGCCAGCAGCCAAAAGACTAACAATGAGCAGTTCTTC	CASSQKTNNEQFF
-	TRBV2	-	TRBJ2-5	TGTGCCAGCAGTGAGTTTCGAGAGACCCAGTACTTC	CASSEFRETQYF
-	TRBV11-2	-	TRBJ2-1	TGTGCCAGCAGCTTATTGCGCGGGAAGTCCTACAATGAGCAGTTCTTC	CASSLLRGKSYNEQFF
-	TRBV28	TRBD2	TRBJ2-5	TGTGCCAGCAGTTTTAGAGTAGCGGGGGGGGAGACCCAGTACTTC	CASSFRVAGGETQYF